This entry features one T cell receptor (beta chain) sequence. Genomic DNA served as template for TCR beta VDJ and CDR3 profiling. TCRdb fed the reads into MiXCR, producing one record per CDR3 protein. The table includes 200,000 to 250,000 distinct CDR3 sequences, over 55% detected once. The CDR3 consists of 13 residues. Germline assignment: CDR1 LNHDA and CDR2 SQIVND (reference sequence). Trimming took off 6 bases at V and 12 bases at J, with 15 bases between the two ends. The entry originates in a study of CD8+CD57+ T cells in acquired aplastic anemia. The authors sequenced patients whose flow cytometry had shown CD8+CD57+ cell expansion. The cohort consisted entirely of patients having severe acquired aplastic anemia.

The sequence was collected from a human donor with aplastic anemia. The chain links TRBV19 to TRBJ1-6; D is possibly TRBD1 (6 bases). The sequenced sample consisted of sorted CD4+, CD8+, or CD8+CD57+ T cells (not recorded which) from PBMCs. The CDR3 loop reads CASSGRGGLPLHF. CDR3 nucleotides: TGTGCCAGTAGCGGCAGGGGTGGATTACCCCTCCACTTT.